The 4 T cell receptor beta chains below all came from one sample that was sequenced in a study of T-cell reconstitution after alpha-beta-depleted transplantation in children (dated by TCRdb to the mid-2010s). Sample treatment or condition, as interpreted from the label and publication: allogeneic hematopoietic cell transplantation with graft depleted of TCRalphabeta T cells and CD19 B cells. Libraries were prepared through PCR. This sample was sequenced with an Illumina HiSeq 2500. To normalize quantification of the TCRbeta repertoire, the TCR libraries were built with molecular barcoding that relied on unique molecular identifiers. The public reads were quality trimmed at Q25 with fastp and then assembled into clones with MiXCR by TCRdb, keeping productive beta chains. Rows with one shared CDR3 protein collapse into an entry with the most common genes and DNA. The sample yields about a million distinct CDR3 sequences; about 29% were counted once. Approximately 30% of the sample is in the top ten clones.

The material sequenced was PBMCs, mostly from graft donor cells, taken 360 days after TCRalphabeta/CD19-depleted stem cell transplant. Source of these receptors: a boy younger than two who had a stem cell transplant for SCID, so the T cells may come from the graft donor.

For the CDR3, the DNA is TGTGCCAGCAGTGAGATAGCGGGAGACAATGAGCAGTTCTTC. It is translated as CASSEIAGDNEQFF. The V and J genes are TRBV7-3 and TRBJ2-1, with 9 nucleotides matching TRBD2. CDR3 length: 14 amino acids. V gave up 6 bases and J gave up 5 bases; unmatched junction bases: 5. Germline CDR1 and CDR2: SGHTA and FQGTGA.

The J gene is TRBJ1-4, the V gene TRBV6-2 or TRBV6-3, with 7 nucleotides matching TRBD1. This CDR3 spans 16 amino acids. Germline loops: CDR1 MNHEY, CDR2 SVGEGT. Trimming at V came to 4 bases and at J to 6 bases, leaving 11 bases not matched to a gene. The CDR3 spells CASSLLKGAGDEKLFF. The CDR3 DNA reads as TGTGCCAGCAGTTTACTAAAGGGGGCAGGCGATGAAAAACTGTTTTTT.

V is TRBV5-5 and J is TRBJ2-5, with D hard to call. Germline CDR1 SGHKS, CDR2 YYEKEE (reference sequence). The CDR3 extends over 12 amino acids. Between the trimmed V and J ends, which lost 2 bases and 5 bases, there was a span of 7 bases. In nucleotides, the CDR3 is TGTGCCAGCAGCTTCCTCAAGGAGACCCAGTACTTC. Translating gives CASSFLKETQYF.

This clonotype was seen once. The genes are TRBV5-1 and TRBJ1-4; D is perhaps TRBD1 (5 bases). The germline CDR1 and CDR2 sequences are SGHRS and YFSETQ. The V gene lost 7 bases and the J gene lost 5 bases, with 24 bases spanning the gap. The CDR3 has 17 residues. CDR3 nucleotide sequence: TGCGCCAGCTCTCCCCTCAACCCTTCAGGGAGAAATGAAAAACTGTTTTTT. The encoded protein is CASSPLNPSGRNEKLFF.